This T cell receptor (beta chain) is from a study of cytomegalovirus exposure and HLA in healthy donors. The V end was cut by 2 bases, the J end by 6 bases, with 14 bases between. CDR3 size: 15 residues. Germline loops: CDR1 SGHVS, CDR2 FQNEAQ. A few counts support this clone. Its target is unknown. PCR amplification relied on 60 Vbeta primers (plus 13 Jbeta primers). Sequencing used immunoSEQ multiplex PCR; TCRdb keeps in-frame clones, though not all of them. The sample includes 90,000 to 130,000 clones, around 61% seen only once; the top ten take 2.2%. General observations from the study: According to the study, 160 or so TCR beta chains were cytomegalovirus-associated. From TCR beta sequences, most subjects' HLA-A and HLA-B alleles were reportedly predicted accurately. More clonal expansion characterized HLA-associated TCR beta chains than equally common others in a later analysis.

Sequencing was performed on PBMCs. The chain employs TRBV7-8 and TRBJ1-5; a possible D gene is TRBD1 (5 bases). The TCR comes from a woman aged 25 to 45 in good health and CMV-seronegative. The CDR3 sequence: CASSLYDSMAQPQHF. As DNA, the CDR3 is TGTGCCAGCAGCTTATACGACAGCATGGCTCAGCCCCAGCATTTT.